This T cell receptor (beta chain) was found in a study of blood T cells in healthy people across ages. Whole-study context: Template switching caught about one barcoded beta molecule for each two T cells. Study-wide points: Total diversity from one million sequenced T cells was likely underestimated. Roughly linear declines in TCR beta diversity per million T cells occurred with age.

With a J-beta primer mix and a sample-barcoded 5' primer, a second PCR ran about 7 to 12 cycles. MiXCR was run by TCRdb on the 5' RACE reads, yielding one entry per CDR3 protein. The table records roughly 2 million distinct CDR3 sequences, roughly 49% of them present only once. At least 5 micrograms of total RNA were extracted per sample. Regarding this clonotype: Its specificity is unknown.

Between the trimmed V and J ends, which lost 3 bases and 3 bases, there was a span of 11 bases. The CDR3 is made up of 15 amino acids. The germline CDR1 and CDR2 sequences are MDHEN and SYDVKM. This TCR came from a middle-aged woman in good health. The chain links TRBV28 to TRBJ2-2; D may be TRBD1 (6 bases). Source material: blood. The CDR3 spells CASSFAGTYTGELFF. Here the CDR3 DNA reads TGTGCCAGCAGTTTTGCAGGGACATACACCGGGGAGCTGTTTTTT.